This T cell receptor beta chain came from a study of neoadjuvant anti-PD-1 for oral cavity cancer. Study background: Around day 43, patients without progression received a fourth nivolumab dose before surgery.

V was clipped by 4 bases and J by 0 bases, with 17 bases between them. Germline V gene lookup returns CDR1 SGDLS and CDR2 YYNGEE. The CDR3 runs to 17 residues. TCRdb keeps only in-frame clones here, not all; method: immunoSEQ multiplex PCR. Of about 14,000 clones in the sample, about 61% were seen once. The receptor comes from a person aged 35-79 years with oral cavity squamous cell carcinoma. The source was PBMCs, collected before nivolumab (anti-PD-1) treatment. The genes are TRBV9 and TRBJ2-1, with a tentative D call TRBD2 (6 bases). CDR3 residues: CASSPHPEGSSYNEQFF. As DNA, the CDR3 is TGTGCCAGCAGCCCCCACCCGGAGGGAAGCTCCTACAATGAGCAGTTCTTC.